Below are 16 T cell receptor beta chains sequenced from a single sample in a study of blood T cell repertoires in COVID-19. Assay: immunoSEQ multiplex PCR; the TCRdb copy retains only in-frame clones and omits some. The sample consists of around 500,000 clones, roughly 90% of them appearing once. Material for sequencing was PBMCs or T cells enriched from blood (not recorded which). Every receptor here comes from a woman aged 35 to 49 who had recovered from COVID-19.

This clone appeared a few times. The chain uses TRBV6-6 and TRBJ1-5, with TRBD1 as a possible D gene (6 bases). Deletions cut 2 bases from V and 8 bases from J, with 13 bases between. Germline V CDR1 and CDR2: MNHNY, SVGAGI (reference sequence). There are 14 residues in the CDR3. The CDR3 nucleotides read TGTGCCAGCAGTTACCCAAGAGGGGGAGAGCCCCAGCATTTT. Translating gives CASSYPRGGEPQHF.

The gene calls are TRBV11-3 and TRBJ2-1; D ambiguous. This CDR3 has 11 amino acids. V gave up 2 bases and J gave up 10 bases, with 6 bases separating them. CDR1 and CDR2 (germline): SGHNT, YENEEA. The CDR3 spells CASSLNREQFF. CDR3 coding DNA: TGTGCCAGCAGCTTAAACCGGGAGCAGTTCTTC. Together with reference TRBV11-3 and TRBJ2-1, the CDR3 gives the full variable domain: EAGVVQSPRYKIIEKKQPVAFWCNPISGHNTLYWYLQNLGQGPELLIRYENEEAVDDSQLPKDRFSAERLKGVDSTLKIQPAELGDSAVYLCASSLNREQFFGPGTRLTVL.

The chain recombines TRBV30 with TRBJ2-2; 16 nucleotides agree with TRBD2. CDR1 is GTSNPN and CDR2 is SVGIG in the germline V gene (reference sequence). This CDR3 is 19 amino acids long. The trim removed 4 bases at V and 4 bases at J, leaving 12 bases unmatched. The CDR3 spells CAWTWRGLAGGGGTGELFF. In DNA form, the CDR3 reads TGTGCCTGGACCTGGCGGGGACTAGCGGGAGGGGGAGGCACCGGGGAGCTGTTTTTT.

The chain combines TRBV3-1 (or the pseudogene TRBV3-2) with TRBJ2-7; TRBD2 aligns across 9 bases. The CDR3 has 17 residues. CDR1 is LGHDT and CDR2 is YNNKEL in the germline V gene (reference sequence). V lost 1 base and J lost 0; bases outside the gene matches: 7. The CDR3 protein is CASSQAPSGTLSYEQYF. CDR3 bases: TGTGCCAGCAGCCAAGCCCCTAGCGGGACCCTCTCCTACGAGCAGTACTTC.

The chain recombines TRBV29-1 with TRBJ1-2; 9 bases match TRBD1. The CDR3 has 12 residues. V lost 7 bases to trimming and J lost 4 bases; unmatched junction nucleotides: 4. Germline-derived CDR1 and CDR2 are SQVTM and ANQGSEA. CDR3 protein: CSGRDRVYGYTF. CDR3 nucleotide sequence: TGCAGCGGCCGGGACAGGGTCTATGGCTACACCTTC.

The chain couples TRBV27 to TRBJ1-5; no reliable D call. CDR3 size: 16 residues. Germline CDR1 and CDR2: MNHEY and SMNVEV (reference sequence). V lost 0 bases and J 0 bases, leaving 9 bases between the germline ends. The CDR3 spells CASSLSGYNSNQPQHF. The CDR3 DNA is TGTGCCAGCAGTTTATCCGGGTACAATAGCAATCAGCCCCAGCATTTT.

The chain recombines TRBV24-1 with TRBJ2-1; 8 bases map to TRBD2. The CDR3 loop spans 16 amino acids. V trimming: 4 bases; J trimming: 8 bases; junction bases outside the gene matches: 12. CDR1 and CDR2 (germline): KGHDR, SFDVKD. In DNA form, the CDR3 reads TGTGCCACCAGTGACTCCGGGACTAGGGTACTAGATGAGCAGTTCTTC. Amino acid sequence: CATSDSGTRVLDEQFF.

The chain is built from TRBV7-9 and TRBJ1-2; 7 bases are shared with TRBD1. Germline values: CDR1 SEHNR, CDR2 FQNEAQ (reference sequence). The CDR3 extends over 14 amino acids. After removal of 5 bases from V and 4 bases from J, the junction contained 7 bases not matched to a gene. The CDR3 DNA sequence: TGTGCCAGCAGCCAACCGGGACAGTCCTATGGCTACACCTTC. Its translation: CASSQPGQSYGYTF. The complete variable domain, with remaining parts taken from reference TRBV7-9 and TRBJ1-2, reads DTGVSQNPRHKITKRGQNVTFRCDPISEHNRLYWYRQTLGQGPEFLTYFQNEAQLEKSRLLSDRFSAERPKGSFSTLEIQRTEQGDSAMYLCASSQPGQSYGYTFGSGTRLTVV.

The chain combines TRBV2 with TRBJ2-3; 12 nucleotides line up with TRBD2. The CDR3 covers 15 residues. Germline-derived CDR1 and CDR2 are SNHLY and FYNNEI. Losses at the gene ends were 7 bases for V and 6 bases for J; bases not matched to a gene: 8. This CDR3 reads CASKETSGSGDTQYF. In DNA, the CDR3 is TGTGCCAGCAAAGAGACTAGCGGGAGTGGTGATACGCAGTATTTT.

V gene TRBV29-1 combines with J gene TRBJ2-7; D might be TRBD1 (5 bases). Germline V CDR1 and CDR2: SQVTM, ANQGSEA. There are 13 residues in the CDR3. Trimming took 6 bases from V and 2 from J, leaving 14 bases between them. CDR3 in DNA: TGCAGCGTCTCTACCCGACAGACCTACGAGCAGTACTTC. As protein: CSVSTRQTYEQYF.

The chain carries TRBV28 and TRBJ2-3, with D unclear. The germline V gene encodes CDR1 MDHEN and CDR2 SYDVKM. The CDR3 is 12 amino acids. Trimming stripped 5 bases from V and 2 bases from J, with 5 bases between. For the CDR3, the DNA is TGTGCCAGCAGTCGAGCCACAGATACGCAGTATTTT. Translating it yields CASSRATDTQYF. Full variable domain (outside the CDR3, taken from reference TRBV28 and TRBJ2-3): DVKVTQSSRYLVKRTGEKVFLECVQDMDHENMFWYRQDPGLGLRLIYFSYDVKMKEKGDIPEGYSVSREKKERFSLILESASTNQTSMYLCASSRATDTQYFGPGTRLTVL.

This clone was counted a few times. The rearrangement links TRBV27 to TRBJ1-5, with a tentative D call TRBD1 (5 bases). The CDR3 is 16 amino acids. V shed 6 bases and J shed 0 bases, with 15 bases lying between them. Per germline, CDR1 MNHEY and CDR2 SMNVEV (reference sequence). For the CDR3, the DNA is TGTGCCAGCAGATTTGGACAAAAGTATAGCAATCAGCCCCAGCATTTT. This translates into CASRFGQKYSNQPQHF.

The chain carries TRBV6-2 or TRBV6-3 and TRBJ1-5, with 7 bases identical to TRBD1. Germline CDR1 is MNHEY and CDR2 is SVGEGT. The V and J ends lost 0 bases and 6 bases, in that order; junction bases with no gene match: 8. The length of the CDR3 is 16 residues. The CDR3 bases are TGTGCCAGCAGTTACTCGACCCCAGGGGGAGCTCAGCCCCAGCATTTT. Protein: CASSYSTPGGAQPQHF.

This CDR3 is CASRKRRPPYEQYF. The DNA for the CDR3 is TGTGCCAGTAGAAAGCGGAGGCCCCCCTACGAGCAGTACTTC. The genes are TRBV27 and TRBJ2-7; a weak D match, TRBD2 (5 bases). Germline lookup yields CDR1 MNHEY and CDR2 SMNVEV (reference sequence). The CDR3 covers 14 residues. Trimming left V 9 bases short and J 2 bases short, with 17 bases between.

This chain joins TRBV18 and TRBJ1-1; 7 bases are a match to TRBD1. J gave up 10 bases and V 2 bases, and 16 bases lay outside the gene matches. Germline values: CDR1 KGHSH, CDR2 LQKENI. CDR3 length equals 16 residues. CDR3 in amino acids: CASSPEQTGALSVAFF. The CDR3 coding sequence is TGTGCCAGCTCACCAGAACAAACAGGGGCTTTGTCGGTAGCTTTCTTT.

V usage is TRBV9 and J usage is TRBJ2-1; no reliable D call. This CDR3 has 13 amino acids. Germline V gene sequence: CDR1 SGDLS, CDR2 YYNGEE. With 0 bases removed from V and 9 bases from J, the gap between germline ends came to 10 bases. DNA of the CDR3: TGTGCCAGCAGCGTAGACGATAGTAGTGAGCAGTTCTTC. Translated, it gives CASSVDDSSEQFF.